These T cell receptor beta chains were read from a single sample in a study of T cell responses to AZD1222 COVID-19 vaccine. Using immunoSEQ multiplex PCR, the repertoire was profiled, and TCRdb retains in-frame clones only, with some absent. The sample consists of approximately 150,000 clones, roughly 90% of them appearing once. The sample consisted of peripheral blood, taken on day 0 of AZD1222 vaccination. Receptors were obtained from an adult in good health. The CDR3 runs from the conserved cysteine through the conserved F or W. D genes are given only for firm matches. For some rows the clone size is stated as once, few or many, or as a class when expanded; others skip it.

v_gene,abundance,j_gene,d_gene,CDR3nt,CDR3aa
TRBV7-8,.,TRBJ1-5,.,TGTGCCAGCAGCTTAGTCACCCTTAATCAGCCCCAGCATTTT,CASSLVTLNQPQHF
TRBV19,.,TRBJ1-2,.,TGTGCCAGTAGCCAAGACCGGCGAGGGGAAAACTATGGCTACACCTTC,CASSQDRRGENYGYTF
TRBV7-2,.,TRBJ2-7,.,TGTGCCAGCAGCTTAGGGGGGGCGATCTCCTACGAGCAGTACTTC,CASSLGGAISYEQYF
TRBV5-1,.,TRBJ2-7,.,TGCGCCAGCAGCTTACAGGGGGGGTCCTACGAGCAGTACTTC,CASSLQGGSYEQYF
TRBV30,.,TRBJ1-1,TRBD1,TGTGCCTGGAGTGGACAGGGGGCTGGAACTGAAGCTTTCTTT,CAWSGQGAGTEAFF
TRBV6-5,.,TRBJ2-7,TRBD1,TGTGCCAGCAGTTACGGTACAGGGGCCTACGAGCAGTACTTC,CASSYGTGAYEQYF
TRBV2,.,TRBJ2-5,.,TGTGCCAGCAGCTGGGACCAAGAGACCCAGTACTTC,CASSWDQETQYF
TRBV10-3,.,TRBJ2-4,.,TGTGCCATCAGTGCCTCTGTACGGGGATCCAAAAACATTCAGTACTTC,CAISASVRGSKNIQYF
TRBV28,.,TRBJ1-1,TRBD1,TGTGCCACCATGGACAGGGTGGAAGCTTTCTTT,CATMDRVEAFF
TRBV5-4,.,TRBJ2-7,.,TGTGCCAGCAGCGCCGGGACCCCGACCGAGCAGTACTTC,CASSAGTPTEQYF
TRBV4-1,.,TRBJ2-2,.,TGCGCCAGCAGCCCATTATCACTGTGGATGATGGCCGGGGAGCTGTTTTTT,CASSPLSLWMMAGELFF
TRBV12-3/TRBV12-4,.,TRBJ1-2,.,TGTGCCAGCAGTTTAAAGGGATATGGCTACACCTTC,CASSLKGYGYTF
TRBV7-9,.,TRBJ1-1,.,TGTGCCAGCAGCTTAATTTCACGGATGAACACTGAAGCTTTCTTT,CASSLISRMNTEAFF
TRBV28,.,TRBJ2-5,TRBD2,TGTGCCAGCAGTTGGACGGAACTAGCGGGACGGTACTTC,CASSWTELAGRYF
TRBV10-1,.,TRBJ2-3,TRBD2,TGCGCCATCTACCTTCCGGGACTAGCGGGAGCTAGCACAGATACGCAGTATTTT,CAIYLPGLAGASTDTQYF
TRBV7-9,.,TRBJ1-1,.,TGTGCCAGCGTCACACAGAACACTGAAGCTTTCTTT,CASVTQNTEAFF
TRBV5-4,.,TRBJ2-1,.,TGTGCCAGCAAGGGGGGGACGCAGGGACCATACAATGAGCAGTTCTTC,CASKGGTQGPYNEQFF
TRBV24-1,.,TRBJ2-3,.,TGTGCCACCAGTTCGAGGGATACGCAGTATTTT,CATSSRDTQYF
TRBV15,.,TRBJ1-5,.,TGTGCCACCAGCAGAGACTTGAACCAGCCCCAGCATTTT,CATSRDLNQPQHF
TRBV7-9,.,TRBJ2-1,TRBD2,TGTGCCAGCAGCTTAGCACTAGCGGGAAGGTATGAGCAGTTCTTC,CASSLALAGRYEQFF
TRBV29-1,.,TRBJ2-7,.,TGCAGCGTTGGGGCGGGGAGCTTTTACGAGCAGTACTTC,CSVGAGSFYEQYF
TRBV28,.,TRBJ2-3,.,TGTGCCAGCAGTCGCAGATTAGGTGCGGAAGATACGCAGTATTTT,CASSRRLGAEDTQYF
TRBV6-5,.,TRBJ2-7,.,TGTGCCAGCAGAGGCGCTAGCGTCTACGAGCAGTACTTC,CASRGASVYEQYF
TRBV9,.,TRBJ2-7,.,TGTGCCAGCAGCGTGCGGGGAACCCCCTCCTACGAGCAGTACTTC,CASSVRGTPSYEQYF
TRBV29-1,.,TRBJ1-2,.,TGCAGCGTTGAAGACGTGGGGGGCTATGGCTACACCTTC,CSVEDVGGYGYTF
TRBV6-5,once,TRBJ1-1,.,TGTGCCAGCAGTTCTACTGGAATCCACACTGAAGCTTTCTTT,CASSSTGIHTEAFF
TRBV15,.,TRBJ2-7,TRBD2,TGTGCCACCAGCAGCAGACTAGCGGAGTCCTACGAGCAGTACTTC,CATSSRLAESYEQYF
TRBV9,.,TRBJ2-7,.,TGTGCCAGCAGCGCCGGGGGTGCGTACGAGCAGTACTTC,CASSAGGAYEQYF
TRBV25-1,.,TRBJ1-6,TRBD1,TGTGCCAGCAGTGAACCCCCAGGGGGCTCGGGGAATTCACCCCTCCACTTT,CASSEPPGGSGNSPLHF
TRBV27,.,TRBJ1-2,TRBD1,TGTGCCAGCAGTCCCGGGACAGGGGCTGACTATGGCTACACCTTC,CASSPGTGADYGYTF
TRBV7-2,.,TRBJ2-4,.,TGTGCCAGCAGCTTGAGAGGGGTGGACATTCAGTACTTC,CASSLRGVDIQYF
TRBV19,.,TRBJ2-7,.,TGTGCCAGTAAGAGTGGAATTCGCAACGAGCAGTACTTC,CASKSGIRNEQYF
TRBV2,.,TRBJ1-1,.,TGTGCCAGCTTGGTAGTGGAGAACACTGAAGCTTTCTTT,CASLVVENTEAFF
TRBV18,once,TRBJ2-1,.,TGTGCCAGCTCACGACCCCTTTACAATGAGCAGTTCTTC,CASSRPLYNEQFF
TRBV4-1,.,TRBJ1-1,.,TGCGCCAGCAGCCAAGACTCCACAGAGAACACTGAAGCTTTCTTT,CASSQDSTENTEAFF
TRBV2,.,TRBJ1-4,.,TGTGCCAGTACCCGTAGGGGGAGTGAAAAACTGTTTTTT,CASTRRGSEKLFF
TRBV6-5,.,TRBJ1-1,.,TGTGCCAGCAGTTACTCGAAAGGGGCCGACACTGAAGCTTTCTTT,CASSYSKGADTEAFF
TRBV27,.,TRBJ1-2,.,TGTGCCAGCAGTTTAAACGTCATGGGCCTTGGTGGCTACACCTTC,CASSLNVMGLGGYTF
TRBV3-1/TRBV3-2,.,TRBJ1-2,.,TGTGCCAGCAGCTTCGAAGGGGTCCTCTATGGCTACACCTTC,CASSFEGVLYGYTF
TRBV6-1,.,TRBJ2-7,.,TGTGCCAGCAGTGAAAAGGCACCATCCTACGAGCAGTACTTC,CASSEKAPSYEQYF
TRBV7-2,.,TRBJ2-1,TRBD2,TGTGCCAGCAGCTTAGGACTAGCCGGTGTCGATGAGCAGTTCTTC,CASSLGLAGVDEQFF